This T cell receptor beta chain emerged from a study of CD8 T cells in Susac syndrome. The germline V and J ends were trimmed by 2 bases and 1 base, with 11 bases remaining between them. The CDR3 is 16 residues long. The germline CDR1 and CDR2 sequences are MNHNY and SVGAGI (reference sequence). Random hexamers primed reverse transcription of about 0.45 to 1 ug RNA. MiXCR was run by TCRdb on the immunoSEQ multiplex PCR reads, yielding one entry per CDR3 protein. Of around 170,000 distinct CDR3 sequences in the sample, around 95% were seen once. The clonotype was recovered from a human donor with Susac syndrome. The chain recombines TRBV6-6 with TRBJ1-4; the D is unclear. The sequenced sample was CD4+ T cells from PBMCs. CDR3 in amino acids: CASSYPPALTNEKLFF. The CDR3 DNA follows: TGTGCCAGCAGTTACCCTCCCGCGTTAACTAATGAAAAACTGTTTTTT.